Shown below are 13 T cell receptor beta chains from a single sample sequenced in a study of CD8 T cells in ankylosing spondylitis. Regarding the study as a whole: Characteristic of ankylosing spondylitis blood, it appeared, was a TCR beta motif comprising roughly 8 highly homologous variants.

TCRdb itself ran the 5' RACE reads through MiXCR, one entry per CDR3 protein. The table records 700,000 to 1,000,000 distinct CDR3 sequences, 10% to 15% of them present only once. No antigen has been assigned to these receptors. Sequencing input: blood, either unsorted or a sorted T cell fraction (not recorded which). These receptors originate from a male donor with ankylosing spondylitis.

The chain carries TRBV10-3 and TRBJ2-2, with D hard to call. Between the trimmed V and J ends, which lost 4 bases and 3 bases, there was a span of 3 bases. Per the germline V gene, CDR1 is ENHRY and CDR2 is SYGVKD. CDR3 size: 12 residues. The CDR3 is CAISVDTGELFF. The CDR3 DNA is TGTGCCATCAGTGTTGACACCGGGGAGCTGTTTTTT.

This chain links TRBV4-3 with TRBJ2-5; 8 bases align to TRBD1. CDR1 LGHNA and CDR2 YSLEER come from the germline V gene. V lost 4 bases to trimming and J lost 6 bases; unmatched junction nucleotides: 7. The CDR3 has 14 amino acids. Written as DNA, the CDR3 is TGCGCCAGCAGCCCCGCAGGGGGCGCGAAGACCCAGTACTTC. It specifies CASSPAGGAKTQYF.

The CDR3 bases are TGTGCCAGCAGCTTAGCGGGGCTCCAGGGGGGGAACATTCAGTACTTC. It yields the protein CASSLAGLQGGNIQYF. V usage is TRBV7-2 and J usage is TRBJ2-4; D possibly matches TRBD1 or TRBD2 (7 bases each). V lost 0 bases to trimming and J lost 7 bases, with 16 bases between them. Germline V gene lookup returns CDR1 SGHTA and CDR2 FQGNSA. The CDR3 contains 16 residues.

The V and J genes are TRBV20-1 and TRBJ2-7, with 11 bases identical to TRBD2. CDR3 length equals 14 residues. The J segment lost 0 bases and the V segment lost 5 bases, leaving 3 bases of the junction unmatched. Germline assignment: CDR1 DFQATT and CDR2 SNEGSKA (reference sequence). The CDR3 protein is CSAGGLADSYEQYF. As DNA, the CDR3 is TGCAGTGCTGGGGGACTAGCGGACTCCTACGAGCAGTACTTC.

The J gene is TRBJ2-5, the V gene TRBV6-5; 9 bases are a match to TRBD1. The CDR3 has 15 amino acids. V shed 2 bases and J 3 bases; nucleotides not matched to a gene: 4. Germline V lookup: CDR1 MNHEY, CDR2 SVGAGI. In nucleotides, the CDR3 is TGTGCCAGCAGTTACATCCGGACAGGGGAAGAGACCCAGTACTTC. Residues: CASSYIRTGEETQYF.

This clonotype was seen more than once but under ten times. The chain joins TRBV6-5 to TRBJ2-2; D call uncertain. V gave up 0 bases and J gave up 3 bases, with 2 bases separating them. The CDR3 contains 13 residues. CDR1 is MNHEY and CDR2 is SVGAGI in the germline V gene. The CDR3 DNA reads TGTGCCAGCAGTTACTCGTACACCGGGGAGCTGTTTTTT. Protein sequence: CASSYSYTGELFF.

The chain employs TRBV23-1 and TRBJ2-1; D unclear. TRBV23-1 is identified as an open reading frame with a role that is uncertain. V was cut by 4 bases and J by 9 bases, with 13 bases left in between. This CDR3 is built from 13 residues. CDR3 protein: CASSRPHFTEQFF. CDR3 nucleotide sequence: TGCGCCAGCAGTCGCCCTCATTTCACTGAGCAGTTCTTC.

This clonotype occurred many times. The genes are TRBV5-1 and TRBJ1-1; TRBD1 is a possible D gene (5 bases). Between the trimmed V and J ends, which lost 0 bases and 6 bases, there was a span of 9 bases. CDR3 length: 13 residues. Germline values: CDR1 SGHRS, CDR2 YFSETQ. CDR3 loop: CASSLVTGAEAFF. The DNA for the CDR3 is TGCGCCAGCAGCTTGGTCACAGGCGCTGAAGCTTTCTTT. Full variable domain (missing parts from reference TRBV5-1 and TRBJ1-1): KAGVTQTPRYLIKTRGQQVTLSCSPISGHRSVSWYQQTPGQGLQFLFEYFSETQRNKGNFPGRFSGRQFSNSRSEMNVSTLELGDSALYLCASSLVTGAEAFFGQGTRLTVV.

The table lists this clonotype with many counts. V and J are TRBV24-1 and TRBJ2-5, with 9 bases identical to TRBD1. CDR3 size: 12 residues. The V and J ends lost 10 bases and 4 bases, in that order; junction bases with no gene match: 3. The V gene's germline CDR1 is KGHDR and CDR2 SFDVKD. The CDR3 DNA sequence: TGTGCCACTACAGGGGGCGGAGAGACCCAGTACTTC. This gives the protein CATTGGGETQYF.

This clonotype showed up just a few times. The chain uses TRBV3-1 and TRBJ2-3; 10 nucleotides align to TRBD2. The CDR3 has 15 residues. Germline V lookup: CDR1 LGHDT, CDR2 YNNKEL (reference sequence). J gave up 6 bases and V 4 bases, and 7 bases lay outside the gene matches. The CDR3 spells CASSRTSGGPDTQYF. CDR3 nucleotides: TGTGCCAGCAGCCGGACTAGCGGAGGCCCGGATACGCAGTATTTT.

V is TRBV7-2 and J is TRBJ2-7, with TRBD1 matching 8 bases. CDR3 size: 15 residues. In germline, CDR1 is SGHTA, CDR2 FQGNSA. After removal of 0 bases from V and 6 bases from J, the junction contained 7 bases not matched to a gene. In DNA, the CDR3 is TGTGCCAGCAGCTTAGCGAGGGGCAGGGGGCTCGAGCAGTACTTC. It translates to CASSLARGRGLEQYF.

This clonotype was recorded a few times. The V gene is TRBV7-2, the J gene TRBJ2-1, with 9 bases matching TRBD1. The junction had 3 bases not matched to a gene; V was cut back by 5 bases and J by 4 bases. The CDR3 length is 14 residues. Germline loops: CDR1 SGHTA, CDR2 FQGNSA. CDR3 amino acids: CASSRQGVYNEQFF. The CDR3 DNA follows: TGTGCCAGCAGCCGACAGGGGGTTTACAATGAGCAGTTCTTC.

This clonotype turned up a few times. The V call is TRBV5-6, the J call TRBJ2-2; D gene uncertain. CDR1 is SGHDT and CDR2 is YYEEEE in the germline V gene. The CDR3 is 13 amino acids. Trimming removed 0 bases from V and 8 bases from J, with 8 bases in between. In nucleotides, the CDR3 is TGTGCCAGCAGCTTGGGAGTATTGGGGGAGCTGTTTTTT. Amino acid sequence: CASSLGVLGELFF. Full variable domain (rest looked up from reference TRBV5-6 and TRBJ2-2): DAGVTQSPTHLIKTRGQQVTLRCSPKSGHDTVSWYQQALGQGPQFIFQYYEEEERQRGNFPDRFSGHQFPNYSSELNVNALLLGDSALYLCASSLGVLGELFFGEGSRLTVL.